These T cell receptor beta chains were read from a single sample in a study of blood T cell repertoires in COVID-19. The data were produced by immunoSEQ multiplex PCR, yet TCRdb's version contains in-frame clones alone and is incomplete. The sample lists fewer than 400,000 clones; 85% were seen once. Specimen: PBMCs or T cells enriched from blood (not recorded which). Receptors were obtained from a woman in her 30s who had been exposed to COVID-19. CDR3s include the opening cysteine and the closing phenylalanine or tryptophan. The D gene is left open where the match is weak. The size entry is marked missing in some rows and otherwise reads once, few, many or a size class.

V	D	J	size	DNA	CDR3
TRBV2	TRBD1	TRBJ1-5	.	TGTGCCAGCACCATAACAGGGGGCAATCAGCCCCAGCATTTT	CASTITGGNQPQHF
TRBV30	TRBD1	TRBJ2-1	many	TGTGCCTGGGTGAAGGGCCAGGGACAGTTAAGGGAGCAGTTCTTC	CAWVKGQGQLREQFF
TRBV27	.	TRBJ2-1	.	TGTGCCAGCATCACCTGGGGCGGGGGCACACAACGACAATACAATGAGCAGTTCTTC	CASITWGGGTQRQYNEQFF
TRBV18	.	TRBJ2-3	.	TGTGCCAGCTCACCTCCATTCACAGATACGCAGTATTTT	CASSPPFTDTQYF
TRBV18	.	TRBJ2-7	.	TGTGCCAGCTCACCGACTGGACAGCCCTCCTACGAGCAGTACTTC	CASSPTGQPSYEQYF
TRBV27	.	TRBJ1-6	.	TGTGCCAGCAGTTTAAAACAGGCCAGCTCCTATAATTCACCCCTCCACTTT	CASSLKQASSYNSPLHF
TRBV19	.	TRBJ1-2	.	TGTGCCAGTAGTATTATTGAGGGCGCGCCAGGCGGCTACACCTTC	CASSIIEGAPGGYTF
TRBV2	.	TRBJ1-5	.	TGTGCCAGCAGTGAAGTCGGGGGGTCTAATCAGCCCCAGCATTTT	CASSEVGGSNQPQHF
TRBV24-1	.	TRBJ2-3	.	TGTGCCACCAGTGATTTCGGGCAGGGTTCTACAGATACGCAGTATTTT	CATSDFGQGSTDTQYF
TRBV5-5	.	TRBJ1-1	.	TGTGCCAGCAGCTCCTCCGTCGCACAGATTTACACTGAAGCTCTCTTT	CASSSSVAQIYTEALF
TRBV7-2	TRBD2	TRBJ2-1	.	TGTGCCAGCAGATCAGCTAGCGGGGGGGAAAAGTTCTTC	CASRSASGGEKFF
TRBV6-4	TRBD1	TRBJ1-5	few	TGTGCCAGCAGTGACGGACAGGGCGGTCAGCCCCAGCATTTT	CASSDGQGGQPQHF
TRBV15	.	TRBJ2-7	once	TGTGCCACCAGTACTAACCAGGGTCCCTACGAGCAGTACTTC	CATSTNQGPYEQYF
TRBV12-3/TRBV12-4	.	TRBJ1-4	.	TGTGCCAGCAGTAGACAGCTTAATGAAAAACTGTTTTTT	CASSRQLNEKLFF
TRBV11-3	TRBD2	TRBJ2-3	once	TGTGCCAGCAGTAAGCTGGGACTAGCGTTGGATACGCAGTATTTT	CASSKLGLALDTQYF
TRBV7-2	TRBD1	TRBJ1-2	few	TGTGCCAGCAGCTTCGGACAGGGGCGTGGCTACACCTTC	CASSFGQGRGYTF
TRBV10-1	.	TRBJ1-2	.	TGCGCCAGCAGTGAGGAGCCAACAGGGCCAGGCTACACCTTC	CASSEEPTGPGYTF
TRBV6-2/TRBV6-3	.	TRBJ1-1	.	TGTGCCAGCACCCCCCCCGGGAACACTGAAGCTTTCTTT	CASTPPGNTEAFF
TRBV13	TRBD1	TRBJ1-1	.	TGTGCCAGCAGCTTTGGACAGGTGAACACTGAAGCTTTCTTT	CASSFGQVNTEAFF
TRBV27	TRBD1	TRBJ1-6	.	TGTGCCAGCAGGCAACAGGGGGGGGACTATAATTCACCCCTCCACTTT	CASRQQGGDYNSPLHF
TRBV7-9	TRBD1	TRBJ1-6	.	TGTGCCAGCAGCCCCCACACAGGGGGAGGAAATTCACCCCTCCACTTT	CASSPHTGGGNSPLHF
TRBV4-2	.	TRBJ2-4	once	TGTGCCAGCAGCCAAGGGACTAAAATAGCCAAAAACATTCAGTACTTC	CASSQGTKIAKNIQYF
TRBV18	.	TRBJ2-7	.	TGTGCCAGCTCACAAGGACGGGACTACGAGCAGTACTTC	CASSQGRDYEQYF
TRBV30	.	TRBJ1-3	.	TGTGCCTGGAGTTTCCTTCTCGGGGGAGTTGGAAACACCATATATTTT	CAWSFLLGGVGNTIYF
TRBV6-1	.	TRBJ1-1	.	TGTGCCAGCAGTGAACTCGGGAGGGTCACTGAAGCTTTCTTT	CASSELGRVTEAFF
TRBV19	TRBD2	TRBJ2-2	.	TGTGCCAGTAGCCAAGCGGGAGGGTTTCTTGGGGAGCTGTTTTTT	CASSQAGGFLGELFF
TRBV5-4	TRBD1	TRBJ1-4	.	TGTGCCAGCAGCGAACAGGGGACGGGTGAAAAACTGTTTTTT	CASSEQGTGEKLFF
TRBV6-5	.	TRBJ1-3	.	TGTGCCAGCACGAGCTCTGGAAACACCATATATTTT	CASTSSGNTIYF
TRBV7-2	.	TRBJ1-2	.	TGTGCCAGCAGTCACCGCCACACTAACTATGGCTACACCTTC	CASSHRHTNYGYTF
TRBV4-3	.	TRBJ1-6	.	TGCGCCAGCAGCCAAGAGACCCACCCAGGGGCACCCCTCCACTTT	CASSQETHPGAPLHF
TRBV10-3	TRBD1	TRBJ1-1	.	TGTGCCATCAAGCAGGGGGCAGAGGGTACTGAAGCTTTCTTT	CAIKQGAEGTEAFF
TRBV28	.	TRBJ1-4	.	TGTGCCAGCAGTTTCGCGCACCGTAATGAAAAACTGTTTTTT	CASSFAHRNEKLFF
TRBV2	.	TRBJ2-1	.	TGTGCCAGCAGTGATGGTGGAGGCTACTCCTACAATGAGCAGTTCTTC	CASSDGGGYSYNEQFF
TRBV5-6	.	TRBJ2-1	.	TGTGCCAGCAGCTTGCGAAGTACAGGGTGGGCGCAGTTGGATGAGCAGTTCTTC	CASSLRSTGWAQLDEQFF
TRBV30	.	TRBJ1-6	.	TGTGCCTGGAGTAGCACGAATTCACCCCTCCACTTT	CAWSSTNSPLHF
TRBV6-5	.	TRBJ1-5	.	TGTGCCAGCAGTTACGGACACAATCAGCCCCAGCATTTT	CASSYGHNQPQHF
TRBV9	.	TRBJ2-1	.	TGTGCCAGCAATATCAGGGAGGAGGGACCACCAAATGAGCAGTTCTTC	CASNIREEGPPNEQFF
TRBV14	TRBD2	TRBJ2-7	.	TGTGCCAGCAGCCCCCCTAGCGGGGCACCACCCTACGAGCAGTACTTC	CASSPPSGAPPYEQYF
TRBV19	TRBD2	TRBJ2-7	.	TGTGCCAGTAGTACACAAAAAGCGGGGGAGCAGTACTTC	CASSTQKAGEQYF
TRBV10-2	TRBD1	TRBJ1-2	.	TGCGCCAGCAGTGATACAGGGGTCGGCTACACCTTC	CASSDTGVGYTF
TRBV9	TRBD2	TRBJ2-1	.	TGTGCCAGCAGCGTAGTGGGGGGGAGCGATGAGCAGTTCTTC	CASSVVGGSDEQFF
TRBV14	.	TRBJ2-4	.	TGTGCCAGCTCACTTGGAAACATTCAGTACTTC	CASSLGNIQYF
TRBV5-5	TRBD1	TRBJ1-6	.	TGTGCCAGCAGTTACCAACTGGACAGGGGATCATCACCCCTCCACTTT	CASSYQLDRGSSPLHF
TRBV29-1	.	TRBJ1-5	.	TGCAGCGTTGAAGGCGCAGGGGTCAATCAGCCCCAGCATTTT	CSVEGAGVNQPQHF
TRBV7-6	.	TRBJ2-3	.	TGTGCCAGCAGCCCCGGGACTGATACAGATACGCAGTATTTT	CASSPGTDTDTQYF
TRBV10-3	.	TRBJ1-1	.	TGTGCCATCAGTGGAGGGAACACTGAAGCTTTCTTT	CAISGGNTEAFF
TRBV13	TRBD2	TRBJ2-1	.	TGTGCCAGCAGCAAGGGACTACATTACAATGAGCAGTTCTTC	CASSKGLHYNEQFF
TRBV6-2/TRBV6-3	.	TRBJ1-1	.	TGTGCCAGCAGTTACTCCTCGGGAGATGCTTTCTTT	CASSYSSGDAFF
TRBV9	TRBD1	TRBJ1-6	once	TGTGCCAGCAGCGGGACAGGGGGCACTTCACCCCTCCACTTT	CASSGTGGTSPLHF
TRBV18	.	TRBJ2-2	once	TGTGCCAGCTCACGGGCAGGCCGGACCGGGGAGCTGTTTTTT	CASSRAGRTGELFF
TRBV28	TRBD1	TRBJ2-3	.	TGTGCCAGCAGATTCGCGGACAGGGCCCTAGATACGCAGTATTTT	CASRFADRALDTQYF
TRBV4-1	.	TRBJ1-5	.	TGCGCCAGCAGCCAAGAGATCGGGGGAGGACAGCCCCAGCATTTT	CASSQEIGGGQPQHF
TRBV19	TRBD1	TRBJ1-2	.	TGTGCCAGTAGTACCGGGACAGGTATCCCAAACTATGGCTACACCTTC	CASSTGTGIPNYGYTF
TRBV7-2	TRBD1	TRBJ1-2	.	TGTGCCAGCAGCTTATACCGGACAGGTAGTTATGGCTACACCTTC	CASSLYRTGSYGYTF
TRBV18	.	TRBJ1-2	.	TGTGCCAGCTCACCCAACGCGGAGGTGGGCTATGGCTACACCTTC	CASSPNAEVGYGYTF
TRBV28	TRBD1	TRBJ2-5	.	TGTGCCAGCAATTTTCCGGGACAGGGGGACCAAGAGACCCAGTACTTC	CASNFPGQGDQETQYF
TRBV11-1	TRBD1	TRBJ1-2	.	TGTGCCAGCAGCCCAGGACAGGGAAACTATGGCTACACCTTC	CASSPGQGNYGYTF
TRBV25-1	.	TRBJ2-1	.	TGTGCCAGCAGTGATATATCGAGGGGGAAGCAGTTCTTC	CASSDISRGKQFF